A single sample gave rise to the 24 T cell receptor beta chains below, sequenced in a study of blood T cell repertoires in COVID-19. TCRdb keeps only in-frame clones here, not all; method: immunoSEQ multiplex PCR. This sample carries 76,000 or so clones, approximately 89% of them seen once, and the ten largest clones take about 6.1%. Material for sequencing was peripheral blood. All receptors come from a human donor in a cohort sampled during active COVID-19.

The V and J genes are TRBV19 and TRBJ1-1; perhaps TRBD1 as D (5 bases). Germline loops: CDR1 LNHDA, CDR2 SQIVND (reference sequence). The V and J ends lost 7 bases and 2 bases respectively, with 14 bases between them. The CDR3 is made up of 14 amino acids. In DNA form, the CDR3 reads TGTGCCAGTAAATTGCGGGACGGTAACACTGAAGCTTTCTTT. Its protein is CASKLRDGNTEAFF.

The V gene is TRBV6-6, the J gene TRBJ1-1; TRBD1 might be the D (6 bases). V lost 8 bases and J lost 5, with 18 bases in between. The CDR3 contains 14 residues. CDR1 and CDR2 (germline): MNHNY, SVGAGI (reference sequence). For the CDR3, the DNA is TGTGCCAGCGAGGGGCCTATAGGGGGAACTGAAGCTTTCTTT. The encoded protein is CASEGPIGGTEAFF.

J is TRBJ2-3 and V is TRBV9; 11 nucleotides align to TRBD2. The CDR3 loop spans 16 amino acids. V lost 3 bases to trimming and J lost 3 bases; unmatched junction nucleotides: 6. Germline V gene sequence: CDR1 SGDLS, CDR2 YYNGEE. In DNA, the CDR3 is TGTGCCAGCAGCGCCCTAGCGGGGGGCCTGACAGATACGCAGTATTTT. Translated, it gives CASSALAGGLTDTQYF.

The genes are TRBV7-2 and TRBJ1-2, with 8 bases identical to TRBD1. CDR1 SGHTA and CDR2 FQGNSA come from the germline V gene. The CDR3 loop spans 15 amino acids. The V gene end was trimmed by 1 base and the J gene end by 5 bases; junction bases not matched to a gene: 6. CDR3 coding DNA: TGTGCCAGCAGCTTAGAAACAGGGGGAGCATATGGCTACACCTTC. Amino acids: CASSLETGGAYGYTF.

The chain links TRBV9 to TRBJ1-5; D not certain. With 4 bases removed from V and 0 bases from J, the gap between germline ends came to 8 bases. Germline V gives CDR1 SGDLS, CDR2 YYNGEE. The CDR3 extends over 14 amino acids. For the CDR3, the DNA is TGTGCCAGCAGCTCCGGTGATAGCAATCAGCCCCAGCATTTT. This gives the protein CASSSGDSNQPQHF. Looking up the rest from reference TRBV9 and TRBJ1-5 gives the full variable domain: DSGVTQTPKHLITATGQRVTLRCSPRSGDLSVYWYQQSLDQGLQFLIQYYNGEERAKGNILERFSAQQFPDLHSELNLSSLELGDSALYFCASSSGDSNQPQHFGDGTRLSIL.

This clone is a singleton in its sample. The chain employs TRBV2 and TRBJ1-5; perhaps TRBD1 as D (5 bases). Germline lookup yields CDR1 SNHLY and CDR2 FYNNEI. This CDR3 has 13 amino acids. V lost 7 bases, J lost 2 bases, and 9 bases lay in between. DNA for the CDR3: TGTGCCAGCACCAGGGATGGCAATCAGCCCCAGCATTTT. Its translation: CASTRDGNQPQHF.

This clone was picked up one time. The chain is built from TRBV5-1 and TRBJ2-3; D is uncertain. The CDR3 is 13 amino acids. Trimming cost V 0 bases and J 6 bases, with 8 bases left between them. The germline gives CDR1 SGHRS, CDR2 YFSETQ. DNA for the CDR3: TGCGCCAGCAGCTTGGTGGTTGAGGATACGCAGTATTTT. Translating it yields CASSLVVEDTQYF. The full variable domain, rest sourced from reference TRBV5-1 and TRBJ2-3, is KAGVTQTPRYLIKTRGQQVTLSCSPISGHRSVSWYQQTPGQGLQFLFEYFSETQRNKGNFPGRFSGRQFSNSRSEMNVSTLELGDSALYLCASSLVVEDTQYFGPGTRLTVL.

The rearrangement joins TRBV13 to TRBJ2-5; 8 bases align to TRBD2. Germline CDR1 and CDR2: PRHDT and FYEKMQ (reference sequence). The V segment lost 2 bases and the J segment 5 bases; nucleotides outside the gene matches: 7. This CDR3 spans 15 amino acids. The CDR3 spells CASSLYTGGTETQYF. In DNA, the CDR3 is TGTGCCAGCAGCTTATACACGGGGGGGACGGAGACCCAGTACTTC.

The rearrangement joins TRBV6-1 to TRBJ2-7; tentatively, D is TRBD1 (6 bases). Trimming took off 2 bases at V and 3 bases at J, with 20 bases between the two ends. Germline CDR1 MNHNS, CDR2 SASEGT. CDR3 length: 17 amino acids. DNA for the CDR3: TGTGCCAGCAGTGAACACCTACAGGGTTCTCGCCTCTACGAGCAGTACTTC. Its protein product is CASSEHLQGSRLYEQYF.

This chain uses TRBV3-1 (or the pseudogene TRBV3-2) with TRBJ1-6; tentatively, D is TRBD1 (6 bases). Germline V CDR1 and CDR2: LGHDT, YNNKEL (reference sequence). The V end was cut by 0 bases, the J end by 8 bases, with 8 bases between. The CDR3 loop spans 14 amino acids. In nucleotides, the CDR3 is TGTGCCAGCAGCCAAGATTACAGGGATTCACCCCTCCACTTT. It encodes CASSQDYRDSPLHF.

This chain uses TRBV7-2 with TRBJ2-7; 7 bases map to TRBD2. The CDR3 contains 17 residues. V lost 5 bases and J lost 3; bases outside the gene matches: 16. The V gene's germline CDR1 is SGHTA and CDR2 FQGNSA. CDR3 sequence: CASSTHSTSEFVYEQYF. CDR3 nucleotide sequence: TGTGCCAGCAGCACACACAGCACTAGCGAATTCGTCTACGAGCAGTACTTC. Using reference TRBV7-2 and TRBJ2-7 for the parts outside the CDR3, the full variable domain is GAGVSQSPSNKVTEKGKDVELRCDPISGHTALYWYRQSLGQGLEFLIYFQGNSAPDKSGLPSDRFSAERTGGSVSTLTIQRTQQEDSAVYLCASSTHSTSEFVYEQYFGPGTRLTVT.

The rearrangement uses TRBV9 and TRBJ1-5; D perhaps matches TRBD1 (5 bases). V lost 3 bases, J lost 5 bases, and 12 bases lay in between. Germline lookup yields CDR1 SGDLS and CDR2 YYNGEE. This CDR3 has 14 amino acids. As DNA, the CDR3 is TGTGCCAGCAGCGCAGGGAGGGTAGATCAGCCCCAGCATTTT. Its translation is CASSAGRVDQPQHF.

Only one count was recorded for this clone. The rearrangement uses TRBV6-6 and TRBJ2-7; maybe TRBD1 (6 bases). This CDR3 has 16 residues. CDR1 is MNHNY, CDR2 SVGAGI, per germline (reference sequence). V was clipped by 2 bases and J by 1 base, with 15 bases between them. The CDR3 sequence is CASSYAARGWSYEQYF. The DNA for the CDR3 is TGTGCCAGCAGTTACGCCGCGAGGGGGTGGTCCTACGAGCAGTACTTC.

The chain combines TRBV10-2 with TRBJ2-7; D is possibly TRBD1 (7 bases). Trimming removed 3 bases at V and 2 bases at J, with 17 bases between. CDR3 size: 16 residues. Germline loops: CDR1 WSHSY, CDR2 SAAADI. The DNA for the CDR3 is TGCGCCAGCAGTGATCAGGGGGGCTTTACTACCTACGAGCAGTACTTC. Translation gives CASSDQGGFTTYEQYF.

The V and J genes are TRBV6-5 and TRBJ1-6; unclear D gene. From germline, CDR1 is MNHEY and CDR2 SVGAGI. With 0 bases removed from V and 5 bases from J, the gap between germline ends came to 5 bases. The CDR3 sequence is 14 residues long. For the CDR3, the DNA is TGTGCCAGCAGTTACTCAGCTAATAATTCACCCCTCCACTTT. Amino acid sequence: CASSYSANNSPLHF.

V is TRBV12-3 or TRBV12-4 and J is TRBJ1-5; D is uncertain. Trimming cost V 6 bases and J 4 bases, with 10 bases left between them. This CDR3 region has 13 residues. DNA for the CDR3: TGTGCCAGCAGCGCTAGAGGGAATCAGCCCCAGCATTTT. Translation gives CASSARGNQPQHF.

This chain uses TRBV11-2 with TRBJ2-3; 7 bases are a match to TRBD2. V lost 1 base, J lost 0 bases, and 4 bases stayed unmatched. The CDR3 sequence is 16 residues long. Germline assignment: CDR1 SGHAT and CDR2 FQNNGV. The DNA for the CDR3 is TGTGCCAGCAGCTTAGGATCTAGCGGTAGCACAGATACGCAGTATTTT. Translating gives CASSLGSSGSTDTQYF.

This sequence joins TRBV4-3 and TRBJ2-2; TRBD1 is a possible D gene (5 bases). The CDR3 totals 15 residues. The V gene lost 0 bases and the J gene lost 4 bases, with 9 bases spanning the gap. Looked up from germline, CDR1 is LGHNA and CDR2 is YSLEER. The CDR3 DNA reads TGCGCCAGCAGCCAAGATGTAGGGGTCACCGGGGAGCTGTTTTTT. Translating gives CASSQDVGVTGELFF.

This clone was detected once. The chain carries TRBV10-2 and TRBJ1-5; 9 nucleotides align to TRBD1. Per the germline V gene, CDR1 is WSHSY and CDR2 is SAAADI. The CDR3 contains 17 residues. V shed 1 base and J 5 bases; nucleotides not matched to a gene: 9. The CDR3 nucleotides read TGCGCCAGCAGTGAGTTTTCCCCGGGACAGGGTCATCAGCCCCAGCATTTT. Amino acids: CASSEFSPGQGHQPQHF.

For the CDR3, the DNA is TGTGCCAGCTATCCCGGGGGGGCTAACACCTACGAGCAGTACTTC. This encodes CASYPGGANTYEQYF. This chain uses TRBV6-5 with TRBJ2-7; TRBD2 agrees at 8 bases. The germline V gene encodes CDR1 MNHEY and CDR2 SVGAGI. The CDR3 has 15 residues. The trim removed 8 bases at V and 2 bases at J, leaving 11 bases unmatched.

The chain combines TRBV7-9 with TRBJ2-5; 12 nucleotides match TRBD2. V trimming: 6 bases; J trimming: 5 bases; junction bases outside the gene matches: 13. In germline, CDR1 is SEHNR, CDR2 FQNEAQ (reference sequence). The CDR3 length is 17 residues. In DNA form, the CDR3 reads TGTGCCAGCAGTTCCGGTCGGACTAGCGGGGAACCGGAGACCCAGTACTTC. It yields the protein CASSSGRTSGEPETQYF.

The chain is built from TRBV10-3 and TRBJ1-3; no firm D call. The CDR3 contains 10 residues. Trimming stripped 10 bases from V and 4 bases from J, with 5 bases between. From germline, CDR1 is ENHRY and CDR2 SYGVKD. CDR3 nucleotide sequence: TGTGCCACGGGAGGAAACACCATATATTTT. It translates to CATGGNTIYF.

The chain recombines TRBV19 with TRBJ1-1; a weak D match, TRBD1 (6 bases). CDR1 is LNHDA and CDR2 is SQIVND in the germline V gene (reference sequence). The V end lost 9 bases, the J end lost 1 base, and 21 bases lay between the germline ends. The CDR3 has 16 amino acids. CDR3 DNA: TGTGCCAGCAGAACCCCCGGCGGACAGCAGAACACTGAAGCTTTCTTT. Translating it yields CASRTPGGQQNTEAFF.

This chain uses TRBV4-1 with TRBJ1-2; D remains ambiguous. The CDR3 has 17 residues. Trimming cost V 0 bases and J 7 bases, with 21 bases left between them. CDR1 and CDR2 (germline): MGHRA, YSYEKL. The CDR3 nucleotides are TGCGCCAGCAGCCAAGAAATGGTAAGGGCGCGGGTTGCTGGCTACACCTTC. Amino acids: CASSQEMVRARVAGYTF.